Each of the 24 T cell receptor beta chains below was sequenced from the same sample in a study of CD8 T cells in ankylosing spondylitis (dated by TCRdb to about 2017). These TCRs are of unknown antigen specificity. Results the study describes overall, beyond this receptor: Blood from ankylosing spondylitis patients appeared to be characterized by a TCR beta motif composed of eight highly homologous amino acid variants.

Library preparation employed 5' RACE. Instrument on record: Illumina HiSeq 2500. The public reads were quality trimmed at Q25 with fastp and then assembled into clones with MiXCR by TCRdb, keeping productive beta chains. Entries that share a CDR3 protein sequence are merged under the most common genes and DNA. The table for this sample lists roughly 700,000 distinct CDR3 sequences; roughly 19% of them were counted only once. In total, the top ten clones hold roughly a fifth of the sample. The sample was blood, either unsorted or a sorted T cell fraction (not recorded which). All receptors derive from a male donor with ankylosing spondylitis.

The CDR3: CAISGDREAQETQYF. Written as DNA, the CDR3 is TGTGCCATCAGTGGGGACCGGGAGGCCCAAGAGACCCAGTACTTC. The chain couples TRBV10-3 to TRBJ2-5, with TRBD2 matching 7 bases. The CDR3 spans 15 residues. CDR1 ENHRY and CDR2 SYGVKD come from the germline V gene. With V trimmed by 4 bases and J by 1 base, 6 bases remained unmatched.

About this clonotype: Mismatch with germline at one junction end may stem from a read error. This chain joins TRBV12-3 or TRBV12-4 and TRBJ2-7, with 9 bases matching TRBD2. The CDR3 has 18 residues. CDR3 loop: CASCFLAGRGTKPYEQYF. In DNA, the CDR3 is TGTGCCAGCTGTTTCCTAGCGGGGAGGGGAACTAAACCCTACGAGCAGTACTTC.

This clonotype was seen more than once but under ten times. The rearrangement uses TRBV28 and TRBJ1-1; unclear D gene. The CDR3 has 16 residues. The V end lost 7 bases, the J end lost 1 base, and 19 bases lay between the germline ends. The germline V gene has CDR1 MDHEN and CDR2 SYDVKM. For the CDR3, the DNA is TGTGCCAGCACCCGGAGTACGCTCGCCGGGAACACTGAAGCTTTCTTT. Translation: CASTRSTLAGNTEAFF.

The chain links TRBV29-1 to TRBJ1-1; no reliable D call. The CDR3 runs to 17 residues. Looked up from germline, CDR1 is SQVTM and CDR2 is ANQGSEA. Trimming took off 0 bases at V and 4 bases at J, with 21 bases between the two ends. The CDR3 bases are TGCAGCGTTGAAGACCGCAACCCCGTGGGCCTGGGCACTGAAGCTTTCTTT. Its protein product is CSVEDRNPVGLGTEAFF.

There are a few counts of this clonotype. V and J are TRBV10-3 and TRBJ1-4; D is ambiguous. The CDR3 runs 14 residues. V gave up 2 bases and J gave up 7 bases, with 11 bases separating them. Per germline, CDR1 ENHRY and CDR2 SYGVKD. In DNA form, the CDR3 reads TGTGCCATCAGTGAGGGGCAGAAAGCTGAAAAACTGTTTTTT. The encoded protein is CAISEGQKAEKLFF.

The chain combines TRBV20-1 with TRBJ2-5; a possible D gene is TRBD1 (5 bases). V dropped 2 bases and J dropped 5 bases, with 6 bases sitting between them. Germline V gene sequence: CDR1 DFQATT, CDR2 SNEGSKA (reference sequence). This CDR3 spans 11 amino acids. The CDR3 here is CSARWGETQYF. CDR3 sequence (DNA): TGCAGTGCTAGATGGGGCGAGACCCAGTACTTC.

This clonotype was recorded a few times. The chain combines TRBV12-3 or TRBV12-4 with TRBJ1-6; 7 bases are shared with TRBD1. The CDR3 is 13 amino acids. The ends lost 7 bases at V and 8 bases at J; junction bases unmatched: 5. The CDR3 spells CASISTGDSPLHF. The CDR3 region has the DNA TGTGCCAGCATTTCTACAGGGGATTCACCCCTCCACTTT.

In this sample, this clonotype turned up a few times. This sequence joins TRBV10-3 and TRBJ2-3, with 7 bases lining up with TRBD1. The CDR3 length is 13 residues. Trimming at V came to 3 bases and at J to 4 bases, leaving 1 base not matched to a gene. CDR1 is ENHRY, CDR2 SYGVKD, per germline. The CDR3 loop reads CAISETGADTQYF. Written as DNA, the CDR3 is TGTGCCATCAGTGAAACAGGGGCAGATACGCAGTATTTT.

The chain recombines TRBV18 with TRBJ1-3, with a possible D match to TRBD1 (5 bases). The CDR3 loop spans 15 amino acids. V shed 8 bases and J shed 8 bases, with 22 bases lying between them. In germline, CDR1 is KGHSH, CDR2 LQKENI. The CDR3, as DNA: TGTGCCAGCATTCTTCGGCGCGAGCGGGGGGACACCATATATTTT. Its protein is CASILRRERGDTIYF.

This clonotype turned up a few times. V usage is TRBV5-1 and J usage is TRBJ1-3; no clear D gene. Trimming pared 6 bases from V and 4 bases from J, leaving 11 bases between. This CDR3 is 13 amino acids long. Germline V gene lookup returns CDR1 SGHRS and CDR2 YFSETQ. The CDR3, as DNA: TGCGCCAGCACGGAAGAGATAGGAAACACCATATATTTT. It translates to CASTEEIGNTIYF.

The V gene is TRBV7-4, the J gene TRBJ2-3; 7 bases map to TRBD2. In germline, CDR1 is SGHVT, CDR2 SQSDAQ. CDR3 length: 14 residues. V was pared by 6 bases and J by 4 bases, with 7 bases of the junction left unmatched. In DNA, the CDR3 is TGTGCCAGCAGGCTCCCCCGGGGGGCAGATACGCAGTATTTT. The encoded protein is CASRLPRGADTQYF.

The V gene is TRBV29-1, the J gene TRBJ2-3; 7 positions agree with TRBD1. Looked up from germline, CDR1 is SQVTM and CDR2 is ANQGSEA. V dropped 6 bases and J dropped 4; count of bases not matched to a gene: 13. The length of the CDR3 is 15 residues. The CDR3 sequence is CSVRDRGGEADTQYF. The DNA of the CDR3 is TGCAGCGTACGAGATCGAGGGGGCGAGGCAGATACGCAGTATTTT.

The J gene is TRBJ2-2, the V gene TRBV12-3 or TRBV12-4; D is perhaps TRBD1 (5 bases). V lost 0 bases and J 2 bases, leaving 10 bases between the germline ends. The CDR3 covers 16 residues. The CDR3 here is CASSLAQGYNTGELFF. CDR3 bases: TGTGCCAGCAGTTTAGCTCAGGGTTATAACACCGGGGAGCTGTTTTTT.

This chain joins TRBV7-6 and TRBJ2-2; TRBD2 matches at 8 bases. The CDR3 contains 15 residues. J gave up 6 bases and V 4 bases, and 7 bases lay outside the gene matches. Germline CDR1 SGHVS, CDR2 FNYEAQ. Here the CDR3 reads CASSSSGRGPGELFF. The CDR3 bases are TGTGCCAGCAGCTCCAGCGGGAGAGGGCCCGGGGAGCTGTTTTTT.

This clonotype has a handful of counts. The CDR3 region is CASTHLTAGEGRETQYF. CDR3 coding DNA: TGTGCCAGCACCCACTTAACGGCGGGAGAGGGTAGAGAGACCCAGTACTTC. This chain links TRBV28 with TRBJ2-5, with 7 positions matching TRBD2. Germline CDR1 reads MDHEN; CDR2 reads SYDVKM. Trimming at V came to 7 bases and at J to 4 bases, leaving 18 bases not matched to a gene. This CDR3 has 17 amino acids.

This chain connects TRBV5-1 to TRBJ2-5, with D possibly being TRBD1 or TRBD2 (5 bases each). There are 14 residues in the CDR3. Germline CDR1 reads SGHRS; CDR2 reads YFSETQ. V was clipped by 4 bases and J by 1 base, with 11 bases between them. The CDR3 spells CASSRGRLQETQYF. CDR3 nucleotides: TGCGCCAGCAGCCGGGGACGGCTCCAAGAGACCCAGTACTTC.

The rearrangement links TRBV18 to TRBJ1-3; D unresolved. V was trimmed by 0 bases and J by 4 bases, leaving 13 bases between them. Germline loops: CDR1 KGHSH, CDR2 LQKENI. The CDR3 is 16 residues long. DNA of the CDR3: TGTGCCAGCTCACCACCTGAAAGGGTGACCGGAAACACCATATATTTT. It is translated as CASSPPERVTGNTIYF.

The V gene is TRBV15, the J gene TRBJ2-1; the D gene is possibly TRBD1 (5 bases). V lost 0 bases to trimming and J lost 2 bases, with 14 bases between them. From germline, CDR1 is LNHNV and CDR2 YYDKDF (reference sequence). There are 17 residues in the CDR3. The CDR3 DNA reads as TGTGCCACCAGCAGAGATGTCCCAAGGGGCACCTACAATGAGCAGTTCTTC. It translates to CATSRDVPRGTYNEQFF.

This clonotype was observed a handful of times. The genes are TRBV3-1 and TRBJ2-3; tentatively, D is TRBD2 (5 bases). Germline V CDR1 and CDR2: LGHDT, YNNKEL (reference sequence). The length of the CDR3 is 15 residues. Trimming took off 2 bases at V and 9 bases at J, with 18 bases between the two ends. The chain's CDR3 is CASSQMEDPRWTQYF. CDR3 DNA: TGTGCCAGCAGCCAAATGGAGGACCCGCGATGGACGCAGTATTTT.

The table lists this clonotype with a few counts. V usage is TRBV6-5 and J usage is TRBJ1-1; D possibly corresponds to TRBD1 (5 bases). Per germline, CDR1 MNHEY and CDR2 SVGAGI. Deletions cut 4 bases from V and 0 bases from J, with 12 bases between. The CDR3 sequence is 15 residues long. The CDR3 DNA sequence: TGTGCCAGCAGTTCCTTGGGGCAAATGAACACTGAAGCTTTCTTT. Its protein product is CASSSLGQMNTEAFF.

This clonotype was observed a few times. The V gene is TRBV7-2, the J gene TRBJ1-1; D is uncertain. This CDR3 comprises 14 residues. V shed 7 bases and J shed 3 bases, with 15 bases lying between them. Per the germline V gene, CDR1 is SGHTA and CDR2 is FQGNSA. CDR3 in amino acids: CASKTETVDTEAFF. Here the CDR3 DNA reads TGTGCCAGCAAAACAGAGACCGTGGACACTGAAGCTTTCTTT.

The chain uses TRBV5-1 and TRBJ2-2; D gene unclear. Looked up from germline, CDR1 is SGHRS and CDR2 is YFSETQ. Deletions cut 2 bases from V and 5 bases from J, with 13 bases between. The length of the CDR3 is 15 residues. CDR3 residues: CASSFVQPGTGELFF. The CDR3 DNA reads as TGCGCCAGCAGCTTTGTCCAGCCTGGGACCGGGGAGCTGTTTTTT.

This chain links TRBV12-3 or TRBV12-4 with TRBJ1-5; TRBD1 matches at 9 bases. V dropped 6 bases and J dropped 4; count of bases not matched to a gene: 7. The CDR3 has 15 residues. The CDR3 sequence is CASRLGTGPNQPQHF. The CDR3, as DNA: TGTGCCAGCAGACTCGGGACAGGGCCTAATCAGCCCCAGCATTTT.

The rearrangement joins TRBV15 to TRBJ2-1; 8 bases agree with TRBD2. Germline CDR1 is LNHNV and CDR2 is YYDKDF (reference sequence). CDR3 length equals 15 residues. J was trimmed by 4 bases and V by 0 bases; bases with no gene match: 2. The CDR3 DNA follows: TGTGCCACCAGCAGAGACGGGAGGGGGTACAATGAGCAGTTCTTC. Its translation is CATSRDGRGYNEQFF.